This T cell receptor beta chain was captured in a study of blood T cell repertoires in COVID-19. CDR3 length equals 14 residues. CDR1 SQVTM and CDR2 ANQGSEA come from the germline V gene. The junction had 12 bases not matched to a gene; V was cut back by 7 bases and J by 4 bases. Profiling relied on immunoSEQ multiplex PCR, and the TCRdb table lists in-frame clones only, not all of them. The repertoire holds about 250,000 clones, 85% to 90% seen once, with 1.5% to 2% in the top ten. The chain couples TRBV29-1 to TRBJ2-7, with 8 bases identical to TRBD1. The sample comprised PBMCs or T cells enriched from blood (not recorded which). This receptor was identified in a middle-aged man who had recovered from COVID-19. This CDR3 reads CSASTGQGGYEQYF. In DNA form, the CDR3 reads TGCAGCGCCTCGACCGGACAGGGAGGTTACGAGCAGTACTTC.